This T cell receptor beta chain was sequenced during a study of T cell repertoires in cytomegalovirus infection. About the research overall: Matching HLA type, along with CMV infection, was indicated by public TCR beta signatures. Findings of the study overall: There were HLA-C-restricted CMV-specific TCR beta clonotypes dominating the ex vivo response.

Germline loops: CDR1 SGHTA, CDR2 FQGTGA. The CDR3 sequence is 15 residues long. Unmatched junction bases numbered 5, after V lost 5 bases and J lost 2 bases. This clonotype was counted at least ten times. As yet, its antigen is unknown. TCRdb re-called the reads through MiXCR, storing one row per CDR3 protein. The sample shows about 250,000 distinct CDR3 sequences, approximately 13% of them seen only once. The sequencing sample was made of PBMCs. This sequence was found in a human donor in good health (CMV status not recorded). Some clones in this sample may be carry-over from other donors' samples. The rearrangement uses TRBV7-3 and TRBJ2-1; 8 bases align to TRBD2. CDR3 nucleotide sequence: TGTGCCAGCAGCCTTAGCGGGGATCCCTACAATGAGCAGTTCTTC. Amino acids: CASSLSGDPYNEQFF.